This T cell receptor (beta chain) emerged from a study of blood T cell repertoires in COVID-19. Study background: Sample material is recorded as cDNA or gDNA derived from T cells, B-cell-depleted T cells, or PBMCs.

A single count supports this clone. This CDR3 has 13 residues. CDR1 and CDR2 from the germline V gene are MDHEN and SYDVKM. V lost 6 bases and J 3 bases, leaving 12 bases between the germline ends. The assay was immunoSEQ multiplex PCR, and TCRdb's table has in-frame clones only and misses some. The repertoire includes some 96,000 clones, less than 85% of them detected once, and roughly an eighth sits in the top ten. Sequenced material: peripheral blood. The rearrangement joins TRBV28 to TRBJ2-7; D is possibly TRBD1 (5 bases). This TCR was recovered from a human donor in a cohort sampled during active COVID-19. This CDR3 reads CASRRTYYYEQYF. The CDR3 DNA is TGTGCCAGCAGGCGGACATATTACTACGAGCAGTACTTC.